This T cell receptor beta chain was recorded in a study of vaccination and CD4 T cells after COVID-19. Study observations and caveats: The median SARS-CoV-2-reactive clonotype number increased from 21 to 38, without statistical significance. Researchers report that 304 of 307 vaccine-specific clones in convalescent patients proved spike mono-reactive.

Worth noting for this clonotype: Antigen unknown.

Germline V gene sequence: CDR1 LNHDA, CDR2 SQIVND (reference sequence). V dropped 2 bases and J dropped 1 base, with 5 bases sitting between them. The CDR3 covers 14 residues. Treatment specified: approximately nine-day PBMC culture with coronavirus spike peptide pools or control peptides (ViraFEST assay). CD4+ T cells that had been cultured provided DNA sequenced with the Oncomine TCR Beta short-read assay. TCRdb reprocessed the PCR reads with MiXCR, giving one entry per CDR3 protein. The data contain approximately 14,000 distinct CDR3 sequences, approximately 55% of them singletons. This specimen was CD4+ T cells from blood, cultured in vitro, taken before SARS-CoV-2 vaccination. This sequence originates from a human donor who had recovered from COVID-19. This chain uses TRBV19 with TRBJ2-2; D not certain. The CDR3 coding sequence is TGTGCCAGTAGTATAACGAAGAACACCGGGGAGCTGTTTTTT. Protein product: CASSITKNTGELFF.